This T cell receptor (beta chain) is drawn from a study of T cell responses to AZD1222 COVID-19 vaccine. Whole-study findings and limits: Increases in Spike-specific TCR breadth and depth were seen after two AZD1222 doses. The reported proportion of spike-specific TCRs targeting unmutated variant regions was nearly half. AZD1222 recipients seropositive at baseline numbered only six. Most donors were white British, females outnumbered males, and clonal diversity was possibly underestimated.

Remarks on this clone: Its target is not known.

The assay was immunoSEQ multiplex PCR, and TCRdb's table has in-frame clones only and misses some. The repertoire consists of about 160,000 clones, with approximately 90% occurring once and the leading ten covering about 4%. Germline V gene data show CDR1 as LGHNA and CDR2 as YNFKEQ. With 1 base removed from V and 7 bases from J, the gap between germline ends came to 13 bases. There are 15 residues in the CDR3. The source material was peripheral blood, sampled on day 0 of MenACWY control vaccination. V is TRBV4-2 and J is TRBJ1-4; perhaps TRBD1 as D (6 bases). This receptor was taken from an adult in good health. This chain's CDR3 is CASSQAPGDGEKLFF. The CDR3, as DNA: TGTGCCAGCAGCCAAGCTCCAGGGGATGGTGAAAAACTGTTTTTT.